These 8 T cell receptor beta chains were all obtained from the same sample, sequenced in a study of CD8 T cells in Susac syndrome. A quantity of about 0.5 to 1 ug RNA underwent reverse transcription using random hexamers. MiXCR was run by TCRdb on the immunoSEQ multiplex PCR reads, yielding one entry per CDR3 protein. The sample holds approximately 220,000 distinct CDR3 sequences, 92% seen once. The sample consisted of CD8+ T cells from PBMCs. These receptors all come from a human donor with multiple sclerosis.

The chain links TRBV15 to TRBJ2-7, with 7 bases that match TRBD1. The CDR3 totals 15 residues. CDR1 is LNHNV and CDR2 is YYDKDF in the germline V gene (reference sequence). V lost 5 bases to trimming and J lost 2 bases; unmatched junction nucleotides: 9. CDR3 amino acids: CATSVITGDAYEQYF. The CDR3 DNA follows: TGTGCCACCAGCGTCATTACAGGGGACGCCTACGAGCAGTACTTC.

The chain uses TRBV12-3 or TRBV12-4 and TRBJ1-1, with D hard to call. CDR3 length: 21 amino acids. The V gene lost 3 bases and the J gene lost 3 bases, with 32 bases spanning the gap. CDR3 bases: TGTGCCAGCAGTTTGTACGTTCAGGAAAAAAAGAAACTAGAGTCCCACACTGAAGCTTTCTTT. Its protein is CASSLYVQEKKKLESHTEAFF.

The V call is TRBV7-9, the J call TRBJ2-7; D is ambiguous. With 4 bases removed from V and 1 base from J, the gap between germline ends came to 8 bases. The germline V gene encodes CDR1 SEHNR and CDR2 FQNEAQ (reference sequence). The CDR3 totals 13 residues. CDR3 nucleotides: TGTGCCAGCAGCTCCTCAGGTTCCTACGAGCAGTACTTC. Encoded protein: CASSSSGSYEQYF. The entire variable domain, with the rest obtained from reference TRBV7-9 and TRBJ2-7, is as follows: DTGVSQNPRHKITKRGQNVTFRCDPISEHNRLYWYRQTLGQGPEFLTYFQNEAQLEKSRLLSDRFSAERPKGSFSTLEIQRTEQGDSAMYLCASSSSGSYEQYFGPGTRLTVT.

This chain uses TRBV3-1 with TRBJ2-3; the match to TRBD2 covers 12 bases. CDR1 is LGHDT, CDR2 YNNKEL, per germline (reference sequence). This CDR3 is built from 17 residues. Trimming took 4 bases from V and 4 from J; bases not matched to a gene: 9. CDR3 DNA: TGTGCCAGCAGCCGCCAGAGACTAGCGGGAGAATCAGATACGCAGTATTTT. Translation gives CASSRQRLAGESDTQYF.

CDR3 nucleotide sequence: TGCGCCAGCAGCTTGGAAAGGTGGGAGGGCACAGATACGCAGTATTTT. Translating it yields CASSLERWEGTDTQYF. V and J are TRBV5-1 and TRBJ2-3; perhaps TRBD2 as D (6 bases). CDR3 size: 16 residues. Trimming took off 0 bases at V and 1 base at J, with 12 bases between the two ends. Germline V gene data show CDR1 as SGHRS and CDR2 as YFSETQ.

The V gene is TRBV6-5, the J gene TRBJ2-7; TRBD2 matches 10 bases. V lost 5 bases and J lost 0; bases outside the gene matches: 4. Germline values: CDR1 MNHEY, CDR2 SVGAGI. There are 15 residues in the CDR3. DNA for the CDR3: TGTGCCAGCAGTCCCGGGACTAGCGCCTCCTACGAGCAGTACTTC. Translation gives CASSPGTSASYEQYF.

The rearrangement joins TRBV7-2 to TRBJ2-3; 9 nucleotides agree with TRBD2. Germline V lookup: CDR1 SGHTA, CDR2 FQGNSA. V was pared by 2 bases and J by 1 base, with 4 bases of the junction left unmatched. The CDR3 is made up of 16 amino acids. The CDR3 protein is CASSLLAGVRTDTQYF. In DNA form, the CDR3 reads TGTGCCAGCAGCTTATTAGCGGGAGTTCGCACAGATACGCAGTATTTT.

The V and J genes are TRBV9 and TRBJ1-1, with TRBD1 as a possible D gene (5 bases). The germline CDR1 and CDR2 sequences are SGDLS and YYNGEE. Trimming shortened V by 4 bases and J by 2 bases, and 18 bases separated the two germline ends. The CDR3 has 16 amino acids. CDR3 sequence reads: CASSPRDAVINTEAFF. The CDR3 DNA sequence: TGTGCCAGCAGCCCCCGGGACGCGGTAATAAACACTGAAGCTTTCTTT.